These 17 T cell receptor beta chains share one sample of origin, sequenced in a study of early T cells in non-severe SARS-CoV-2 infection. TCRdb analysed the 5' RACE reads with MiXCR anew, one entry per CDR3 protein. This sample has over 75,000 distinct CDR3 sequences, with under 15% found just once. Sequencing used whole blood. Receptors were obtained from an adult who was a healthcare worker with PCR-confirmed SARS-CoV-2 infection or an uninfected control (not recorded which).

This clonotype was recorded many times. The J gene is TRBJ2-1, the V gene TRBV4-3; D is uncertain. The CDR3 length is 15 residues. With 0 bases removed from V and 1 base from J, the gap between germline ends came to 7 bases. CDR1 and CDR2 from the germline V gene are LGHNA and YSLEER. The chain's CDR3 is CASSQDEESYNEQFF. DNA for the CDR3: TGCGCCAGCAGCCAAGACGAGGAATCCTACAATGAGCAGTTCTTC.

At least ten counts were recorded for this clonotype. The genes are TRBV5-4 and TRBJ1-2, with 7 bases aligning to TRBD1. This CDR3 has 15 amino acids. Germline lookup yields CDR1 SGHNT and CDR2 YYREEE (reference sequence). With 5 bases clipped from V and 8 bases from J, the junction kept 15 bases outside the gene matches. The CDR3 sequence: CASRHLFDRDRGYTF. The DNA for the CDR3 is TGTGCCAGCAGGCATCTCTTCGACAGGGACAGAGGCTACACCTTC.

The V call is TRBV6-6, the J call TRBJ1-5; 11 nucleotides agree with TRBD1. Per germline, CDR1 MNHNY and CDR2 SVGAGI (reference sequence). The junction had 8 bases not matched to a gene; V was cut back by 5 bases and J by 2 bases. The CDR3 contains 17 residues. The CDR3 nucleotides read TGTGCCAGCAGTACCGGGACAGGGGGAATGGGCAATCAGCCCCAGCATTTT. It encodes CASSTGTGGMGNQPQHF.

The V and J genes are TRBV7-9 and TRBJ2-1; D possibly matches TRBD1 or TRBD2 (6 bases each). CDR1 SEHNR and CDR2 FQNEAQ come from the germline V gene (reference sequence). This CDR3 has 14 residues. With 7 bases removed from V and 0 bases from J, the gap between germline ends came to 10 bases. This CDR3 reads CASTRGDSYNEQFF. Here the CDR3 DNA reads TGTGCCAGCACGAGGGGGGACTCCTACAATGAGCAGTTCTTC.

A few counts support this clonotype. The junction departs from the called germline gene at one end, perhaps through a read error. The genes are TRBV29-1 and TRBJ2-1; possible D gene TRBD1, 5 bases. The CDR3 consists of 13 residues. CDR1 SQVTM and CDR2 ANQGSEA come from the germline V gene. The CDR3 DNA follows: TGCAGCGTTGATCGTATGGGGCTCGACGGTCAGCTCTTC. Encoded protein: CSVDRMGLDGQLF.

The chain is built from TRBV27 and TRBJ2-1, with a possible D match to TRBD2 (5 bases). Germline assignment: CDR1 MNHEY and CDR2 SMNVEV (reference sequence). The CDR3 sequence is 15 residues long. V was shortened by 2 bases and J by 8 bases, with 16 bases between the two germline ends. The CDR3 region is CASSLSRSKGDEQFF. The CDR3 DNA reads as TGTGCCAGCAGTTTAAGCCGCTCAAAGGGAGATGAGCAGTTCTTC.

This clonotype was detected ten times or more. The CDR3 coding sequence is TGTGCCAGCAGCCAAGTACTGGGAGCAGGCAATGAGCAGTTCTTC. Translated, it gives CASSQVLGAGNEQFF. V gene TRBV3-1 combines with J gene TRBJ2-1; the D gene is possibly TRBD2 (5 bases). From germline, CDR1 is LGHDT and CDR2 YNNKEL (reference sequence). This CDR3 spans 15 amino acids. The V and J ends lost 1 base and 6 bases respectively, with 13 bases between them.

Details on this clonotype: One end of the junction is discordant with germline, which a read error may explain. The chain employs TRBV4-1 and TRBJ2-7; TRBD1 might be the D (6 bases). Germline CDR1 MGHRA, CDR2 YSYEKL. The CDR3 length is 16 residues. CDR3 loop: CASSQGQSGGPYEQCF. In DNA form, the CDR3 reads TGCGCCAGCAGCCAAGGCCAATCTGGGGGCCCCTACGAGCAGTGCTTC.

This clonotype was seen many times. The chain employs TRBV10-3 and TRBJ2-3; D may be TRBD1 or TRBD2 (5 bases each). The CDR3 has 18 residues. V shed 0 bases and J shed 6 bases, with 22 bases lying between them. Per germline, CDR1 ENHRY and CDR2 SYGVKD. CDR3 bases: TGTGCCATCAGTGAGTCGATTTTATCGGGGCCTTCGAGGGATACGCAGTATTTT. Translating it yields CAISESILSGPSRDTQYF.

A few counts support this clonotype. The chain couples TRBV29-1 to TRBJ2-1; D gene ambiguous. The CDR3 has 18 amino acids. V was pared by 4 bases and J by 0 bases, with 22 bases between. Germline V gene sequence: CDR1 SQVTM, CDR2 ANQGSEA. The CDR3 DNA reads as TGCAGCGTTGTTTACAAGGATATTCGCTGGGGCTCCTACAATGAGCAGTTCTTC. Translating gives CSVVYKDIRWGSYNEQFF.

The V call is TRBV6-2 or TRBV6-3, the J call TRBJ1-1; D gene ambiguous. This CDR3 region has 11 residues. V gave up 2 bases and J gave up 6 bases, with 4 bases separating them. Germline loops: CDR1 MNHEY, CDR2 SVGEGT. The DNA for the CDR3 is TGTGCCAGCAGTTACGGGTCTGAAGCTTTCTTT. It encodes CASSYGSEAFF.

The V and J genes are TRBV6-6 and TRBJ2-2; D unclear. This CDR3 comprises 14 residues. The V end was cut by 1 base, the J end by 6 bases, with 9 bases between. Germline CDR1 and CDR2: MNHNY and SVGAGI (reference sequence). DNA for the CDR3: TGTGCCAGCAGTTACTTTGTATCTGCCGGGGAGCTGTTTTTT. Translating gives CASSYFVSAGELFF.

The chain links TRBV29-1 to TRBJ2-5; D remains unclear. Trimming pared 4 bases from V and 5 bases from J, leaving 11 bases between. CDR1 SQVTM and CDR2 ANQGSEA come from the germline V gene. This CDR3 region has 12 residues. CDR3 in DNA: TGCAGCGTTGTTTACGCGACGGAGACCCAGTACTTC. This gives the protein CSVVYATETQYF.

This chain links TRBV6-2 or TRBV6-3 with TRBJ2-6, with D unclear. This CDR3 contains 14 residues. Between the trimmed V and J ends, which lost 10 bases and 4 bases, there was a span of 14 bases. Germline CDR1 MNHEY, CDR2 SVGEGT. The CDR3 DNA reads TGTGCCACCAGCCCTTTGGGGGGGGCCAACGTCCTGACTTTC. It is translated as CATSPLGGANVLTF.

The chain combines TRBV7-9 with TRBJ2-3; D is perhaps TRBD1 (5 bases). CDR3 length equals 12 residues. Germline V CDR1 and CDR2: SEHNR, FQNEAQ (reference sequence). The CDR3 bases are TGTGCTAGCCAGGGTATCACAGATACGCAGTATTTT. Translated, it gives CASQGITDTQYF.

This clonotype was picked up many times. The V gene is TRBV7-6, the J gene TRBJ1-2; 8 positions agree with TRBD1. Looked up from germline, CDR1 is SGHVS and CDR2 is FNYEAQ. This CDR3 is 16 amino acids long. The ends lost 3 bases at V and 4 bases at J; junction bases unmatched: 10. The CDR3, as DNA: TGTGCCAGCAGCTTTAGACAGGGGTCAGTAATCTATGGCTACACCTTC. Translation gives CASSFRQGSVIYGYTF.

There are a few counts of this clonotype. The CDR3 DNA sequence: TGTGCCAGCAGTGAACGGGGGGACAGCGGCCTGATTCAGTACTTC. This gives the protein CASSERGDSGLIQYF. This chain uses TRBV6-1 with TRBJ2-4, with D perhaps matching TRBD1 or TRBD2 (7 bases each). The V end lost 2 bases, the J end lost 10 bases, and 18 bases lay between the germline ends. Per germline, CDR1 MNHNS and CDR2 SASEGT. The CDR3 is made up of 15 amino acids.